The T cell receptor beta chain under discussion was sequenced for a study of glioma-infiltrating T cells after dendritic cell vaccination. Study context: The vaccine used monocyte-derived dendritic cells pulsed overnight with autologous tumor lysate.

The time point was: after dendritic cell vaccination, including at tumor progression/relapse. The CDR3 covers 15 residues. Trimming removed 5 bases at V and 4 bases at J, with 17 bases between. The V gene's germline CDR1 is SEHNR and CDR2 FQNEAQ (reference sequence). Data came from immunoSEQ multiplex PCR; TCRdb stores just in-frame clones and leaves some out. Of some 110,000 clones detected, 90% appear once; the ten largest clones hold roughly 2.8%. This chain joins TRBV7-9 and TRBJ1-2; D gene unclear. This TCR derives from a human donor with glioblastoma. The sample consisted of blood, taken after dendritic cell vaccination. The CDR3 DNA is TGTGCCAGCAGCGCAAATGATCGACTCTTCTATGGCTACACCTTC. Encoded protein: CASSANDRLFYGYTF.